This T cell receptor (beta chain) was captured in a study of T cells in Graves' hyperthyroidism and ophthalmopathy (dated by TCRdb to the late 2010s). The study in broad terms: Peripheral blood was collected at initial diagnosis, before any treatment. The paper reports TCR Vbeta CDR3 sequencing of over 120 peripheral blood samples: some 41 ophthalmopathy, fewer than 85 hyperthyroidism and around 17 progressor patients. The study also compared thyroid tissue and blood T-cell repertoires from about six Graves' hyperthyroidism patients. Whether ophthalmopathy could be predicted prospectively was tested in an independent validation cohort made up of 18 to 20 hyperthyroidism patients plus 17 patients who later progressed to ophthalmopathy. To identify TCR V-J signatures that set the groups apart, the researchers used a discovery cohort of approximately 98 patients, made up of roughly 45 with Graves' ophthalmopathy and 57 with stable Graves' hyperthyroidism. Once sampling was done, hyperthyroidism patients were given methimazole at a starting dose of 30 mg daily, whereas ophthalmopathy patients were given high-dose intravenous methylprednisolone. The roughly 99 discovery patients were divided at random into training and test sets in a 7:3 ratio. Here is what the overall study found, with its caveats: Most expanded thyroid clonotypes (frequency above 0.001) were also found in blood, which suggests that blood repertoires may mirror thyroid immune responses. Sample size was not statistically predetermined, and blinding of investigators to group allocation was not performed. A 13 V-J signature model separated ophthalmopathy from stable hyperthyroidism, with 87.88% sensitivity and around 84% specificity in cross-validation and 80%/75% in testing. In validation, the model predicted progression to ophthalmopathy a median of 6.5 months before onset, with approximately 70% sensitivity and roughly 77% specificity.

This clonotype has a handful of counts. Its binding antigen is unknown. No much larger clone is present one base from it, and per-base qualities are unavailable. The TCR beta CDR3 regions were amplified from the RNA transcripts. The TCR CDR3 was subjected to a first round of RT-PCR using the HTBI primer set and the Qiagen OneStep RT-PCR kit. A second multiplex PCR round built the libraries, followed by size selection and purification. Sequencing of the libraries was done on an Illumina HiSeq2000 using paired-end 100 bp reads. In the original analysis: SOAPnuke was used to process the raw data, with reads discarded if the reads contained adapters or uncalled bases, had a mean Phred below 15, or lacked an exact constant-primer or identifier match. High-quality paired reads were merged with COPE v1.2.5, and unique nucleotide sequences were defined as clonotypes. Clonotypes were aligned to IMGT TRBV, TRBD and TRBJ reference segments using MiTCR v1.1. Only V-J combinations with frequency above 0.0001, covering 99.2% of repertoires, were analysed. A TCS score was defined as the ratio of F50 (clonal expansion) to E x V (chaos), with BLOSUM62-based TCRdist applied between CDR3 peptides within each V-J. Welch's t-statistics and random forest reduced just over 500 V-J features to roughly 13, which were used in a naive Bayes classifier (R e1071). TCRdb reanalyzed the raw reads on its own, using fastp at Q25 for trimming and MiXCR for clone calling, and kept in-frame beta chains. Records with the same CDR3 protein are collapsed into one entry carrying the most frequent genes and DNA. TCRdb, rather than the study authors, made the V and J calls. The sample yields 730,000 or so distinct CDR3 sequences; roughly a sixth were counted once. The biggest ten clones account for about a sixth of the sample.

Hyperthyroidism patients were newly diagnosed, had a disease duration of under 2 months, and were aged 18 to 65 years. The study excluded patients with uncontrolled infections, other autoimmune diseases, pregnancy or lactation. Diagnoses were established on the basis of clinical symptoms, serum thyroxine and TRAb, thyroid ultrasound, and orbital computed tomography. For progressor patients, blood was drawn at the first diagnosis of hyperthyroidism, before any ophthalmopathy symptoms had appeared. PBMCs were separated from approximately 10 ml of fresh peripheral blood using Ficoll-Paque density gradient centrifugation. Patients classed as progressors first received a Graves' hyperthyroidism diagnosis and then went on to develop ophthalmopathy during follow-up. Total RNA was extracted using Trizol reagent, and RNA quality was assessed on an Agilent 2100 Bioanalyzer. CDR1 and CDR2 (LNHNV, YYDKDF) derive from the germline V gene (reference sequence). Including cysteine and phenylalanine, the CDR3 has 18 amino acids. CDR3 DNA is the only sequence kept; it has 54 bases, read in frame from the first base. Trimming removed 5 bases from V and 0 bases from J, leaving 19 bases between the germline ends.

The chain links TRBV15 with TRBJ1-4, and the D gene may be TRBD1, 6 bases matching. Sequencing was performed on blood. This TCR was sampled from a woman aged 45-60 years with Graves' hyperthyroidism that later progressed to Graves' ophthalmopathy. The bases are TGTGCCACCAGCTCCCTAGGGGGGCGGGCCGCAACTAATGAAAAACTGTTTTTT. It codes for CATSSLGGRAATNEKLFF.